These T cell receptor beta chains were read from a single sample in a study of T-cell memory formation after mild COVID-19. From the 5' RACE reads, TCRdb called clonotypes with MiXCR, one entry per CDR3 protein. The data show about 360,000 distinct CDR3 sequences, approximately 15% seen once. Material for sequencing was PBMCs or a T cell subset sorted from them (not recorded which). Receptors originate from a man younger than 30 who had mild COVID-19 (a few samples of this study predate the infection). Cell type and time point are not known. Each CDR3 is given without its conserved first and last residue.

V	J	CDR3
TRBV20-1	TRBJ2-3	SARRLRGATDTQY
TRBV19	TRBJ2-2	ASTWDMGNTGELF
TRBV5-1	TRBJ2-3	ASSLGDTQHTDTQY
TRBV7-8	TRBJ2-5	ASSQRLAGGPAQETQY
TRBV7-3	TRBJ1-1	ASSSTQGRWTEAF
TRBV28	TRBJ1-1	ASSFLGGGTEAF
TRBV3-1	TRBJ1-1	ASSPRQGQSSEAF
TRBV15	TRBJ1-5	ATSGSTGNQPQH
TRBV30	TRBJ2-7	AWSVRWGVYEQY
TRBV27	TRBJ1-2	ASSGEQGNYGYT
TRBV6-2/TRBV6-3	TRBJ2-1	ASIPGGLSNEQF
TRBV7-2	TRBJ2-3	ASSTRNGGADTQY
TRBV6-6	TRBJ2-1	ASKFTGADNEQF
TRBV2	TRBJ1-2	ASLPGTRYGYT
TRBV4-3	TRBJ1-2	ASSQDRAVYGYT
TRBV11-2	TRBJ2-3	ASSLDGGGPTDTQY